This TCR beta chain emerged from a study of blood T cells in healthy people across ages. General study findings and limits: Unsorted PBMCs blocked a conclusive comparison of naive and antigen-experienced cells.

V was shortened by 0 bases and J by 0 bases, with 11 bases between the two germline ends. From germline, CDR1 is LGHNA and CDR2 YNFKEQ. The CDR3 spans 16 residues. A J-beta primer mix and a sample-barcoded 5' primer were used in a second PCR of roughly 6 to 11 cycles. MiXCR, run by TCRdb on the 5' RACE reads, gives a single entry per CDR3 protein. The data show about 1.4 million distinct CDR3 sequences, roughly 64% seen once. This clonotype was seen more than once but under ten times. Its target is not known. Sequencing was performed on blood. V is TRBV4-2 and J is TRBJ1-1; D is ambiguous. The clonotype was recovered from a man younger than 35 in good health. The CDR3 DNA is TGTGCCAGCAGCCAAGAGAGTGGGCAGCTGAACACTGAAGCTTTCTTT. Translating it yields CASSQESGQLNTEAFF.